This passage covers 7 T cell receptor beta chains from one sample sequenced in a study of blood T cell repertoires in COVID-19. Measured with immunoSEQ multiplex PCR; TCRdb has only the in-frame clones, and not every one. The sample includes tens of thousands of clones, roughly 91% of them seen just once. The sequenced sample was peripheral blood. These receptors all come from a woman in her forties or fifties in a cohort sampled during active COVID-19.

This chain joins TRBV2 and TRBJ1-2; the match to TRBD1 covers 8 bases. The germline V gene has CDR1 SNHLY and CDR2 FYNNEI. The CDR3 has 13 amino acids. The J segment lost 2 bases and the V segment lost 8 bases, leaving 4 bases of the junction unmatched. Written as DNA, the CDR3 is TGTGCCAGCCAGACAGGGGCGAACTATGGCTACACCTTC. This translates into CASQTGANYGYTF. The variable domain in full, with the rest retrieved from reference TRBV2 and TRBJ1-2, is EPEVTQTPSHQVTQMGQEVILRCVPISNHLYFYWYRQILGQKVEFLVSFYNNEISEKSEIFDDQFSVERPDGSNFTLKIRSTKLEDSAMYFCASQTGANYGYTFGSGTRLTVV.

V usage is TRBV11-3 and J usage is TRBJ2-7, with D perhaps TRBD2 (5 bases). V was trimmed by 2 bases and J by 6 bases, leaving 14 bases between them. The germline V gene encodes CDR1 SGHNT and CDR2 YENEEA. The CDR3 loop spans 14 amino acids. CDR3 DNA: TGTGCCAGCAGCTTACTTACGAGGGCCTCCGAGCAGTACTTC. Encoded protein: CASSLLTRASEQYF.

The DNA for the CDR3 is TGCGCCAGCAGCTCGCAGGACAGGGAAAACTCACCCCTCCACTTT. This sequence encodes CASSSQDRENSPLHF. The chain joins TRBV5-1 to TRBJ1-6; 8 bases align to TRBD1. The ends lost 3 bases at V and 10 bases at J; junction bases unmatched: 9. This CDR3 is 15 amino acids long. The germline CDR1 and CDR2 sequences are SGHRS and YFSETQ.

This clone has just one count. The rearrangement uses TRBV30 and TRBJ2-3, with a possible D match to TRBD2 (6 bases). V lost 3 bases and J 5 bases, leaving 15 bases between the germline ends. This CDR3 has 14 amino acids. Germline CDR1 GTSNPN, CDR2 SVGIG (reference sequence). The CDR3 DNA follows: TGTGCCTGGAGGGGCGCGGGGTGGCTAGATACGCAGTATTTT. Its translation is CAWRGAGWLDTQYF. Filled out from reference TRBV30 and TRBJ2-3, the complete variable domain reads SQTIHQWPATLVQPVGSPLSLECTVEGTSNPNLYWYRQAAGRGLQLLFYSVGIGQISSEVPQNLSASRPQDRQFILSSKKLLLSDSGFYLCAWRGAGWLDTQYFGPGTRLTVL.

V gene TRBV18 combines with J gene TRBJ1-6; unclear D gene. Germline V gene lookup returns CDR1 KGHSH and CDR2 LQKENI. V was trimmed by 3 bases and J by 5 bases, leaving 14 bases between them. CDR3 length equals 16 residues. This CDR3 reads CASSPFFEVDNSPLHF. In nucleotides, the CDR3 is TGTGCCAGCTCACCCTTTTTTGAGGTGGATAATTCACCCCTCCACTTT.

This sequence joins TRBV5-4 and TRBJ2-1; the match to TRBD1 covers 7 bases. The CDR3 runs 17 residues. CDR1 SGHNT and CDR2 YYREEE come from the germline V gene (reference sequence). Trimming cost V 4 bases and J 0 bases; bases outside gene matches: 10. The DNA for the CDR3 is TGTGCCAGCAGCCAGAACAGGGGCACCACCTCCTACAATGAGCAGTTCTTC. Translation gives CASSQNRGTTSYNEQFF. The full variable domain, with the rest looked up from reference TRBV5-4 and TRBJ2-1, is ETGVTQSPTHLIKTRGQQVTLRCSSQSGHNTVSWYQQALGQGPQFIFQYYREEENGRGNFPPRFSGLQFPNYSSELNVNALELDDSALYLCASSQNRGTTSYNEQFFGPGTRLTVL.

The CDR3 sequence is CASSLAETQYF. CDR3 nucleotide sequence: TGTGCCAGCAGCTTGGCGGAGACCCAGTACTTC. J is TRBJ2-5 and V is TRBV5-4; D is ambiguous. Trimming took 0 bases from V and 5 from J, leaving 2 bases between them. CDR1 and CDR2 (germline): SGHNT, YYREEE (reference sequence). The CDR3 is made up of 11 amino acids.